This entry is about one T cell receptor beta chain. This entry is derived from a study of blood T cell repertoires in COVID-19. The wider study: Some COVID-19 samples were acute and others convalescent; all came from the United States, Italy and Spain. PBMCs, B-cell-depleted T cells, or T cells were the source of the cDNA or gDNA that made up the material.

Under the authors' procedure: Cell counts per sample came from amplifying reference gene primers. Data came from immunoSEQ multiplex PCR; TCRdb stores just in-frame clones and leaves some out. V and J calls and clone size are copied from that table; D and trimming were computed from the DNA. The data show more than 65,000 clones, with 70% to 90% seen just once and more than 8% held by the top ten. CDR3 length: 14 amino acids. Looked up from germline, CDR1 is GTSNPN and CDR2 is SVGIG (reference sequence). V gave up 3 bases and J gave up 8 bases, with 17 bases separating them. The chain is built from TRBV30 and TRBJ1-3, with a possible D match to TRBD1 (6 bases). Sequencing was done on a sample of peripheral blood. This receptor was taken from a man in his fifties with acute or convalescent COVID-19. Here the CDR3 reads CAWRDGQIRHTIYF. In nucleotides, the CDR3 is TGTGCCTGGAGGGACGGACAGATAAGACACACCATATATTTT.